This passage covers 3 T cell receptor beta chains from one sample sequenced in a study of blood T cell repertoires in COVID-19. Using immunoSEQ multiplex PCR, the repertoire was profiled, and TCRdb retains in-frame clones only, with some absent. The table includes some 100,000 clones, 75% to 90% detected once. Input material: peripheral blood. The receptors derive from a woman aged 70-85 years with acute or convalescent COVID-19.

This rearrangement joins TRBV6-1 to TRBJ2-1, with a possible D match to TRBD1 (6 bases). The germline V gene encodes CDR1 MNHNS and CDR2 SASEGT. The V end was cut by 1 base, the J end by 9 bases, with 16 bases between. The CDR3 consists of 15 residues. CDR3 loop: CASSEVVDRGTEQFF. In DNA, the CDR3 is TGTGCCAGCAGTGAAGTTGTGGACAGAGGCACTGAGCAGTTCTTC.

This clone appeared a single time. The gene calls are TRBV9 and TRBJ2-3; a possible D gene is TRBD2 (7 bases). Trimming removed 8 bases from V and 3 bases from J, with 13 bases in between. The CDR3 consists of 13 residues. CDR1 and CDR2 from the germline V gene are SGDLS and YYNGEE. The CDR3 reads CASGGGHTDTQYF. In nucleotides, the CDR3 is TGTGCCAGTGGGGGGGGCCATACAGATACGCAGTATTTT.

The sample holds one count of this clone. This chain connects TRBV6-5 to TRBJ2-3, with D possibly matching TRBD2 (6 bases). V dropped 0 bases and J dropped 1 base, with 11 bases sitting between them. The CDR3 loop spans 16 amino acids. CDR1 and CDR2 (germline): MNHEY, SVGAGI. CDR3 protein: CASSYSISSGTDTQYF. The CDR3 nucleotides read TGTGCCAGCAGTTACTCGATTTCTAGCGGCACAGATACGCAGTATTTT.